This TCR beta chain comes out of a study of CD8 T cells in ankylosing spondylitis. Study-wide findings and caveats: Peripheral blood samples showed relatively rare disease-linked clones, and these clones were CD8+. Reports of some motif variants in reactive arthritis synovial fluid and blood predate this one. In ankylosing spondylitis blood, a motif of roughly eight highly homologous TCR beta variants appeared characteristic.

With respect to this clonotype: Its antigen is still unknown.

CDR1 DFQATT and CDR2 SNEGSKA come from the germline V gene (reference sequence). V shed 0 bases and J shed 3 bases, with 14 bases lying between them. CDR3 length: 15 amino acids. With molecular barcodes, quantitative 5'-RACE was used to make the TCR beta libraries. TCRdb fed the 5' RACE reads into MiXCR, producing one record per CDR3 protein. The table lists about 440,000 distinct CDR3 sequences, roughly 18% of them singletons. The V gene is TRBV20-1, the J gene TRBJ1-2, with D hard to call. The sample comprised blood, either unsorted or a sorted T cell fraction (not recorded which). The source of this sequence is a male donor with ankylosing spondylitis. CDR3 DNA sequence: TGCAGTGCTAGAGATTCACGAGGTGAATACTATGGCTACACCTTC. Its translation is CSARDSRGEYYGYTF.